The rows below give T cell receptor beta chains drawn from one sample of a study of vaccination effects on CD4 cells after COVID-19. No antigen is known for these receptors. Sequenced by immunoSEQ multiplex PCR; TCRdb stores in-frame clones only, minus some. The sample shows approximately 58,000 clones, approximately 80% of them seen only once. The source material was CD4+ T cells from PBMCs cultured without peptide, sampled before COVID-19 vaccination. The receptors come from a human donor who received a COVID-19 vaccine. CDR3s include the opening cysteine and the closing phenylalanine or tryptophan. D genes are given only for firm matches. Some rows have no size entry. The others give once, few or many, or a class for an expanded clone.

size	J	D	V	CDR3	DNA
.	TRBJ2-5	TRBD2	TRBV3-1/TRBV3-2	CASSQGQRGGTQYF	TGTGCCAGCAGCCAAGGTCAGCGGGGGGGGACCCAGTACTTC
.	TRBJ1-1	.	TRBV9	CASSPVLGGAFF	TGTGCCAGCAGCCCAGTGCTAGGGGGAGCTTTCTTT
.	TRBJ1-1	.	TRBV5-6	CASSLLEAGAEAFF	TGTGCCAGCAGCTTGCTAGAGGCAGGGGCTGAAGCTTTCTTT
few	TRBJ1-1	TRBD1	TRBV28	CASSYYQTGGAFF	TGTGCCAGCAGTTATTATCAAACAGGGGGAGCTTTCTTT
.	TRBJ2-5	.	TRBV5-6	CASSLSRETQYF	TGTGCCAGCAGCTTGTCGCGGGAGACCCAGTACTTC
.	TRBJ1-1	.	TRBV7-3	CASSSRRGDEAFF	TGTGCCAGCAGCTCCCGCAGGGGCGATGAAGCTTTCTTT
.	TRBJ1-4	.	TRBV4-2	CASSRTATSTNEKLFF	TGTGCCAGCAGCCGCACAGCAACATCAACTAATGAAAAACTGTTTTTT
.	TRBJ1-5	.	TRBV4-1	CASSFTGRVNQPQHF	TGCGCCAGCAGCTTCACAGGGAGGGTCAATCAGCCCCAGCATTTT
.	TRBJ1-3	TRBD1	TRBV4-3	CASSKTGAGNTIYF	TGCGCCAGCAGCAAGACAGGGGCTGGAAACACCATATATTTT
.	TRBJ2-1	TRBD1	TRBV5-1	CASSSRQGYEQFF	TGCGCCAGCAGCTCTCGACAGGGCTATGAGCAGTTCTTC
.	TRBJ2-1	.	TRBV28	CASDSYNEQFF	TGTGCCAGTGACAGTTACAATGAGCAGTTCTTC
.	TRBJ2-4	TRBD2	TRBV19	CASIGLEGAKNIQYF	TGTGCCAGTATCGGACTAGAGGGGGCCAAAAACATTCAGTACTTC
.	TRBJ1-1	TRBD1	TRBV9	CASSAWTGGKFEAFF	TGTGCCAGCAGCGCCTGGACAGGGGGGAAATTCGAAGCTTTCTTT
.	TRBJ2-1	TRBD1	TRBV5-5	CASSATGSSYNEQFF	TGTGCCAGCAGCGCGACAGGGAGCTCCTACAATGAGCAGTTCTTC
.	TRBJ1-1	.	TRBV2	CASSAVERAFF	TGTGCCAGCAGCGCCGTCGAGAGGGCTTTCTTT
.	TRBJ2-5	TRBD2	TRBV28	CASSLPGLAQETQYF	TGTGCCAGCAGCCTCCCCGGACTAGCGCAAGAGACCCAGTACTTC
.	TRBJ2-5	.	TRBV7-3	CASSSGAGETQYF	TGTGCCAGCAGCTCTGGCGCGGGAGAGACCCAGTACTTC
.	TRBJ1-1	.	TRBV9	CASTPGGVLNTEAFF	TGTGCCAGCACTCCTGGAGGGGTCTTGAACACTGAAGCTTTCTTT
.	TRBJ2-3	.	TRBV5-8	CASPSLGLSTDTQYF	TGTGCCAGCCCGAGTTTGGGACTTAGCACAGATACGCAGTATTTT
few	TRBJ2-2	TRBD1	TRBV6-4	CASRDRVSGELFF	TGTGCCAGCAGGGACAGGGTATCCGGGGAGCTGTTTTTT
.	TRBJ1-2	.	TRBV2	CASSQTPGVGYTF	TGTGCCAGCAGCCAAACCCCAGGGGTTGGCTACACCTTC
.	TRBJ1-5	.	TRBV6-6	CASSQGTFQPQHF	TGTGCCAGCAGCCAAGGGACCTTTCAGCCCCAGCATTTT
few	TRBJ2-2	.	TRBV10-2	CASSESSPGRINTGELFF	TGCGCCAGCAGTGAGTCGAGCCCCGGCAGGATCAACACCGGGGAGCTGTTTTTT
few	TRBJ1-2	TRBD1	TRBV28	CASSRGAGGGYGYTF	TGTGCCAGCAGCCGTGGGGCAGGGGGCGGCTATGGCTACACCTTC
few	TRBJ1-1	.	TRBV7-2	CASSLAAGANTEAFF	TGTGCCAGCAGCTTAGCCGCGGGGGCGAACACTGAAGCTTTCTTT
.	TRBJ1-2	.	TRBV7-2	CASSLAGVDGYTF	TGTGCCAGCAGCTTAGCGGGGGTTGATGGCTACACCTTC
.	TRBJ1-1	.	TRBV7-8	CASSLEPRTEAFF	TGTGCCAGCAGCCTAGAGCCACGCACTGAAGCTTTCTTT
.	TRBJ2-5	TRBD1	TRBV6-6	CASSPRTGQETQYF	TGTGCCAGCAGCCCGAGGACAGGGCAAGAGACCCAGTACTTC
.	TRBJ2-2	TRBD2	TRBV7-3	CASSKRTSGGNYVGTGELFF	TGTGCCAGCAGCAAGCGGACTAGCGGGGGGAATTACGTTGGCACCGGGGAGCTGTTTTTT
.	TRBJ1-2	.	TRBV9	CASSVAGQPQNYGYTF	TGTGCCAGCAGCGTAGCTGGGCAGCCCCAGAACTATGGCTACACCTTC
few	TRBJ1-1	.	TRBV12-3/TRBV12-4	CASTLWGFWAFF	TGTGCCAGCACCCTTTGGGGATTCTGGGCTTTCTTT
.	TRBJ1-2	.	TRBV6-6	CASSYSSGWSYGYTF	TGTGCCAGCAGTTACTCGTCAGGGTGGAGCTATGGCTACACCTTC
.	TRBJ2-3	TRBD2	TRBV2	CASSDGLAGLSDTQYF	TGTGCCAGCAGTGATGGACTAGCGGGGTTGTCAGATACGCAGTATTTT
.	TRBJ2-1	.	TRBV6-1	CASSEAERRNNEQFF	TGTGCCAGCAGTGAAGCAGAGCGTCGTAACAATGAGCAGTTCTTC
once	TRBJ2-4	.	TRBV4-3	CASSQQGTDIQYF	TGCGCCAGCAGCCAACAGGGTACTGACATTCAGTACTTC
.	TRBJ1-1	.	TRBV15	CATSRAGSLNTEAFF	TGTGCCACCAGCAGAGCTGGGTCCCTGAACACTGAAGCTTTCTTT
.	TRBJ1-5	TRBD1	TRBV4-1	CASSPYRGDQPQHF	TGCGCCAGCAGCCCGTACAGGGGGGATCAGCCCCAGCATTTT
.	TRBJ1-1	.	TRBV10-2	CASSEPPATINTEAFF	TGCGCCAGCAGTGAGCCCCCAGCGACTATAAACACTGAAGCTTTCTTT
.	TRBJ2-1	.	TRBV20-1	CSAGNYNEQFF	TGCAGTGCCGGGAACTACAATGAGCAGTTCTTC
.	TRBJ2-2	TRBD2	TRBV3-1/TRBV3-2	CASSLMGLAGTGELFF	TGTGCCAGCAGCCTTATGGGACTAGCGGGGACCGGGGAGCTGTTTTTT
.	TRBJ1-6	TRBD1	TRBV29-1	CSVQISGGDSPLHF	TGCAGCGTTCAAATCTCAGGGGGCGATTCACCCCTCCACTTT
.	TRBJ2-1	TRBD1	TRBV6-5	CASSRAGTGGNEQFF	TGTGCCAGCAGTCGGGCCGGGACAGGCGGCAATGAGCAGTTCTTC
.	TRBJ1-1	.	TRBV6-5	CASSRGGQGYTEAFF	TGTGCCAGCAGTCGAGGGGGGCAGGGGTACACTGAAGCTTTCTTT
.	TRBJ2-1	TRBD1	TRBV11-2	CASSLDDRGRDEQFF	TGTGCCAGCAGCTTAGATGACAGGGGACGGGATGAGCAGTTCTTC
.	TRBJ1-1	.	TRBV29-1	CSVDGGRNTEAFF	TGCAGCGTTGACGGAGGCAGAAACACTGAAGCTTTCTTT
.	TRBJ2-5	TRBD2	TRBV11-3	CASSRTSGGSQGETQYF	TGTGCCAGCAGCAGGACTAGCGGGGGGTCCCAGGGAGAGACCCAGTACTTC
.	TRBJ1-1	TRBD1	TRBV4-3	CASSQFPGQGTEAFF	TGCGCCAGCAGCCAATTTCCGGGACAGGGCACTGAAGCTTTCTTT